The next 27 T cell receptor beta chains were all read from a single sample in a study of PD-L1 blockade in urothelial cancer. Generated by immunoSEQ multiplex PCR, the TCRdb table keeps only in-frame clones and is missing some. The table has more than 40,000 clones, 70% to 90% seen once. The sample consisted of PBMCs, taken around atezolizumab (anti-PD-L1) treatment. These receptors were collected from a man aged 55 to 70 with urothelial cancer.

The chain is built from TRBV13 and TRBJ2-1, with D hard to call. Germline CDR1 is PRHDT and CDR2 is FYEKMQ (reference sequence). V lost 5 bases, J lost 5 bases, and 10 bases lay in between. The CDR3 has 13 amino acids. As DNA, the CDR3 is TGTGCCAGCAGCCCCACACAAAACAATGAGCAGTTCTTC. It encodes CASSPTQNNEQFF.

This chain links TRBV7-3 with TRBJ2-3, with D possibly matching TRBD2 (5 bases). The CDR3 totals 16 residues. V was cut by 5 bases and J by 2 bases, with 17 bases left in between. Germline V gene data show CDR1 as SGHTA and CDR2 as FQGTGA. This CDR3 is CASSPRGWLDTDTQYF. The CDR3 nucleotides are TGTGCCAGCAGCCCAAGAGGGTGGTTAGACACAGATACGCAGTATTTT.

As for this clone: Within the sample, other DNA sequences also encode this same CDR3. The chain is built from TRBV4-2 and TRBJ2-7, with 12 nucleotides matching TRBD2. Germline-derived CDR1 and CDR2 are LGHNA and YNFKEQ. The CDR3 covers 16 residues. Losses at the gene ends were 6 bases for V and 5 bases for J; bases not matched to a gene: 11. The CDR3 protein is CASRPSGRAGFDEQYF. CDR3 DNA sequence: TGTGCCAGCAGACCTAGCGGGAGGGCTGGGTTCGACGAGCAGTACTTC.

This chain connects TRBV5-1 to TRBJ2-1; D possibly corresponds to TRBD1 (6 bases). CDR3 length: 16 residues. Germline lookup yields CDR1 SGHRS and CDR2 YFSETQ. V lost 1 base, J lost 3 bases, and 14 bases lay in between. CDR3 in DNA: TGCGCCAGCAGCTTGAATCCAGGGGAAGGCTACAATGAGCAGTTCTTC. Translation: CASSLNPGEGYNEQFF.

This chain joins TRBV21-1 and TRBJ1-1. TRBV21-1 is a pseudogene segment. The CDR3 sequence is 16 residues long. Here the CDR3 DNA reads TGTGCCAGCAGCAAAGCGCTCTCCGGGTCTCTGGCTGAAGCTTTCTTT. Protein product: CASSKALSGSLAEAFF.

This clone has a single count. The CDR3 DNA is TGTGCCAGCAGGGAGACCTACGAGCAGTACTTC. This translates into CASRETYEQYF. V gene TRBV28 combines with J gene TRBJ2-7, with D uncertain. Germline values: CDR1 MDHEN, CDR2 SYDVKM. The CDR3 covers 11 residues. V dropped 6 bases and J dropped 2 bases, with 5 bases sitting between them.

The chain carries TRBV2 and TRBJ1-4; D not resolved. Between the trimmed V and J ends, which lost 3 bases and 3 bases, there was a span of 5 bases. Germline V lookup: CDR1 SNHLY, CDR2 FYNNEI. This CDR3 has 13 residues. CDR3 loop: CASSERSNEKLFF. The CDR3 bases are TGTGCCAGCAGTGAGCGGTCTAATGAAAAACTGTTTTTT.

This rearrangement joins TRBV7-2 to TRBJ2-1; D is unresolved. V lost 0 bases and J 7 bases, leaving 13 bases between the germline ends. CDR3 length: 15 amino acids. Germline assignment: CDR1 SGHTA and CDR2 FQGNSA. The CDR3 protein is CASSLASSSRNEQFF. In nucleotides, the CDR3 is TGTGCCAGCAGCTTAGCGTCGTCTAGTCGGAATGAGCAGTTCTTC.

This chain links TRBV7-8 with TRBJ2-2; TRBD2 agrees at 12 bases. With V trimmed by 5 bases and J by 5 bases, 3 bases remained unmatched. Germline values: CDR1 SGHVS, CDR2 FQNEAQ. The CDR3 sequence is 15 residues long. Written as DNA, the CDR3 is TGTGCCAGCAGCCCGACTAGCGGGAGAACCGGGGAGCTGTTTTTT. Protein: CASSPTSGRTGELFF.

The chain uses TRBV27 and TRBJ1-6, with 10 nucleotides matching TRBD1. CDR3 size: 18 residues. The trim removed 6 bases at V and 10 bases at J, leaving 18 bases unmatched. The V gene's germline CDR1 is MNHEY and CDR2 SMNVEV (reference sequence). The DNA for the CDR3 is TGTGCCAGCAGAGCTTTTAAGATCGGGACAGGGGTTTCCTCACCCCTCCACTTT. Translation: CASRAFKIGTGVSSPLHF.

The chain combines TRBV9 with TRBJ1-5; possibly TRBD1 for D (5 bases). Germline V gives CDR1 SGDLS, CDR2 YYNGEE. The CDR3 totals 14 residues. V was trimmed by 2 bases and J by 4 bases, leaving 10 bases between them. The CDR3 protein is CASSVDRTNQPQHF. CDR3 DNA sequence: TGTGCCAGCAGCGTTGACAGAACAAATCAGCCCCAGCATTTT.

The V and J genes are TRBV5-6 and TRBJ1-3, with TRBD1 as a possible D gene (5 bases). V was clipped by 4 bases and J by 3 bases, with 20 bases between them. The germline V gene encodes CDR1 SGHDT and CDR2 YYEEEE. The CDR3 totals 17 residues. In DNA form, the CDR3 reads TGTGCCAGCAGCCAATTTTTAGGGGAAGTTGGTGGAAACACCATATATTTT. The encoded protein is CASSQFLGEVGGNTIYF.

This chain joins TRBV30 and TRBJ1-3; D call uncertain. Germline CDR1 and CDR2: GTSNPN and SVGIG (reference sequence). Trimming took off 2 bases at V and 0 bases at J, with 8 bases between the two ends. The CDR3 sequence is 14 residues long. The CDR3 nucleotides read TGTGCCTGGAGTACGGGTCTCTCTGGAAACACCATATATTTT. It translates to CAWSTGLSGNTIYF.

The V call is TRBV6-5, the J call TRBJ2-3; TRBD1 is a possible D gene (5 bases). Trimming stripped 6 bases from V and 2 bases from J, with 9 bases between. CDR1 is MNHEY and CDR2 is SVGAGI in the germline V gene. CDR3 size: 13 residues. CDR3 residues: CASRAGYTDTQYF. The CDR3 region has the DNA TGTGCCAGCAGGGCAGGGTACACAGATACGCAGTATTTT.

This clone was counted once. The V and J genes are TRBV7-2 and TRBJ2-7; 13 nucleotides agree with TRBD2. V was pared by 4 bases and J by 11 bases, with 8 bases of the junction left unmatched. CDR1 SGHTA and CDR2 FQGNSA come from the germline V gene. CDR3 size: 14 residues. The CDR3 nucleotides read TGTGCCAGCAGCTCACCGACTAGCGGGAGGACCGAGTACTTC. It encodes CASSSPTSGRTEYF.

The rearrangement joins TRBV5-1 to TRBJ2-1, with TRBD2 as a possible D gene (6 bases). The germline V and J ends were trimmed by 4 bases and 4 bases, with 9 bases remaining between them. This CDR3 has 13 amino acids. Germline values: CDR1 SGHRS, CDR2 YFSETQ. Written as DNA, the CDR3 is TGCGCCAGCAGCCGGGACTTATACAATGAGCAGTTCTTC. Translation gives CASSRDLYNEQFF.

The chain's CDR3 is CASIRGDRPFGYTF. CDR3 coding DNA: TGTGCCAGCATCCGAGGCGATCGTCCGTTTGGCTACACCTTC. The rearrangement uses TRBV2 and TRBJ1-2; D gene ambiguous. CDR3 size: 14 residues. Germline V CDR1 and CDR2: SNHLY, FYNNEI. V lost 7 bases, J lost 7 bases, and 19 bases lay in between.

This CDR3 is CAWSVNRVFQHTF. CDR3 nucleotide sequence: TGTGCCTGGAGCGTAAACAGGGTTTTTCAGCACACCTTC. J is TRBJ1-2 and V is TRBV30; D is possibly TRBD1 (6 bases). Trimming pared 3 bases from V and 12 bases from J, leaving 20 bases between. This CDR3 region has 13 residues. Looked up from germline, CDR1 is GTSNPN and CDR2 is SVGIG (reference sequence).

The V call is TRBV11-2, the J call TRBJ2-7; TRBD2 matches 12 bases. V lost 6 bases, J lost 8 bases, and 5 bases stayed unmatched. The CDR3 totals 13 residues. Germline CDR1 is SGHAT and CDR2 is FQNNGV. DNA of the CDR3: TGTGCCAGCAGACGACTAGCGGGAGTGAAGCAGTACTTC. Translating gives CASRRLAGVKQYF.

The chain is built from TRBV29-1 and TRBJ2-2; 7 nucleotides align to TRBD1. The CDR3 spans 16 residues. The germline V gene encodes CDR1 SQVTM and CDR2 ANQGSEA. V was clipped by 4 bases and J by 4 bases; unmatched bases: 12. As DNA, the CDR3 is TGCAGCGTTGTTGGGACAGCCCATTTACCCACCGGGGAGCTGTTTTTT. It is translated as CSVVGTAHLPTGELFF.

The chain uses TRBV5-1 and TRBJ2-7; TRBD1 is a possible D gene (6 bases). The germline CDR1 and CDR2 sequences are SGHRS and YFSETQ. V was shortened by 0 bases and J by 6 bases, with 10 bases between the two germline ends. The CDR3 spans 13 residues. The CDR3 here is CASSLVQGREQYF. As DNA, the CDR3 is TGCGCCAGCAGCTTGGTACAGGGTCGCGAGCAGTACTTC.

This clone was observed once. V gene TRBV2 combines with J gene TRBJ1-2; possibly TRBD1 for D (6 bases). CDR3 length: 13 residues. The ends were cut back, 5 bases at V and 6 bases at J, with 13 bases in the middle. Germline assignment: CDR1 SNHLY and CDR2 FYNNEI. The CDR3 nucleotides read TGTGCCAGCAGTTCAGGGGAATGGGATGGCTACACCTTC. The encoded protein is CASSSGEWDGYTF.

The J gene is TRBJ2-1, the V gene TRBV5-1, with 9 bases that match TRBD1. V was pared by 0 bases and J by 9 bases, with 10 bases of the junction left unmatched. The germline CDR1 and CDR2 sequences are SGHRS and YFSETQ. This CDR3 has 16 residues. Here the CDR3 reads CASSLARTGVDVEQFF. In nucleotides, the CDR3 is TGCGCCAGCAGCTTGGCTAGGACAGGGGTTGACGTTGAGCAGTTCTTC.

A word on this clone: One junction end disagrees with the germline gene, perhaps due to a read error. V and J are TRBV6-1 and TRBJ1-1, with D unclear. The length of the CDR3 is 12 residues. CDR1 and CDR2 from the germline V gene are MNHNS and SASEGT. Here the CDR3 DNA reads TGTGGCAGCACGAGGGTGAACACTGAAGCTTTCTTT. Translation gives CGSTRVNTEAFF.

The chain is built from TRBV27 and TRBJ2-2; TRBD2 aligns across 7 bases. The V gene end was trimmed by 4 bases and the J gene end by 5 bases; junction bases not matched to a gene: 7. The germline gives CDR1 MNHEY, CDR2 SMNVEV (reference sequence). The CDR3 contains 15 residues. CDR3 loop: CASSYAGVRTGELFF. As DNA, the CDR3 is TGTGCCAGCAGTTACGCGGGAGTACGGACCGGGGAGCTGTTTTTT.

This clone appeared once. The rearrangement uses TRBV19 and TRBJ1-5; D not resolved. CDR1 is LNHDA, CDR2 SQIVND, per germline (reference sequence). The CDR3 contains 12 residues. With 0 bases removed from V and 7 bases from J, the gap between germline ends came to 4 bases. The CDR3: CASSIDQQPQHF. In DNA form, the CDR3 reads TGTGCCAGTAGTATAGATCAACAGCCCCAGCATTTT.

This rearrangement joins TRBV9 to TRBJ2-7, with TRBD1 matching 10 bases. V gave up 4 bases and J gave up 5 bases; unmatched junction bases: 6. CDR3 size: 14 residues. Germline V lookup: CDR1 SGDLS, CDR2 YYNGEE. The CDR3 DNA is TGTGCCAGCAGCCCATGGGGACAGGGGAACGAGCAGTACTTC. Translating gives CASSPWGQGNEQYF. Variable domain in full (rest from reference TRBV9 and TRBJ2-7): DSGVTQTPKHLITATGQRVTLRCSPRSGDLSVYWYQQSLDQGLQFLIQYYNGEERAKGNILERFSAQQFPDLHSELNLSSLELGDSALYFCASSPWGQGNEQYFGPGTRLTVT.